Sequencing of this TCR beta chain was carried out in a study of PD-L1 blockade in urothelial cancer (dated by TCRdb to about 2017). Background on the whole study: Therapy was started at some point between 2014 and 2016 for all patients, and atezolizumab 1,200 mg was administered intravenously every 3 weeks. About 90% of the roughly 29 patients were identified as males with urothelial cancer of bladder origin, and a prior smoking history was reported by 18 of 29 patients. Patients had an ECOG performance status of 0 or 1 and had received between 0 and 3 prior chemotherapy regimens. Blood samples were analyzed at two time points: 3 weeks after treatment start (second dose) and 6 weeks after treatment start. A median of 141,255 T cells and some 90,000 unique TCRs was obtained from blood samples, and a median clonality of approximately 0.08 was observed. The study, an exploratory multi-omic analysis, examined somatic, immune and clinical correlates of response to PD-L1 blockade with atezolizumab in urothelial cancer. Pretreatment tumor samples and matched peripheral blood, collected serially before and after atezolizumab treatment, underwent TCR sequencing. Durable clinical benefit was defined as a progression-free survival longer than 6 months, and TCR features were additionally tested against progression-free survival and overall survival. In the same patients, pretreatment tumors underwent whole exome sequencing and RNA sequencing in addition to TCR sequencing. Fewer than ten patients reached durable clinical benefit, while 20 to 25 patients did not. Over 28 patients had pretreatment blood TCR-seq, 24 had at least one posttreatment blood collection, and 24 had tumor TCR-seq. Points the paper makes about the study in general: Because the sample size was small (n ≈ 29) and many of the analyses were exploratory, the results are meant to be hypothesis-generating. A pretreatment peripheral blood TCR clonality below the median was linked to improved progression-free and overall survival. Patients with durable benefit showed greater expansion of tumor-associated TCR clones in peripheral blood 3 weeks after starting treatment (n = 22, p = 0.022).

V lost 3 bases and J lost 7 bases, and the count of bases not matched to a germline gene is 7. The CDR1 and CDR2 encoded by the germline V gene are SNHLY and FYNNEI. The CDR3 measures 15 amino acids from cysteine to phenylalanine. Only the CDR3 part of the read is kept: 45 bases, read in frame from the first base. Worth noting for this clone: Its recognized antigen is unknown. The record has no base qualities; no much larger clone is one base away.

Interpreted using the paper, the time point label stands for: peripheral blood 6 weeks after treatment start. A total of some 30 patients with locally advanced or metastatic urothelial carcinoma, treated at Memorial Sloan Kettering on a trial protocol, made up the cohort. Peripheral blood mononuclear cells were collected pretreatment and during treatment, with between 1 and 8 total time points per patient. The Qiagen DNeasy Blood extraction kit was used to purify genomic DNA from total PBMCs and tumor samples. Collected pretreatment and during treatment, PBMCs were isolated and stored as previously described. Synthetic TCR analog templates were spiked into each PCR so that absolute template abundance could be estimated from read counts. The immunoSEQ assay was used to amplify TCRbeta CDR3 regions from genomic DNA with bias-controlled V and J gene primers. Sequencing of rearranged TCRbeta segments was performed at approximately 20X coverage. In the original analysis: Clustering was used to correct sequencing errors, and CDR3s were annotated against IMGT to assign V, D and J genes. Out-of-frame and stop-codon sequences were excluded, and only productive TCRbeta rearrangements were used in downstream analyses. To compute clonality, Shannon entropy was normalized by the log of the number of unique productive sequences and then subtracted from one. Clones differing between time points or between blood and tumor were identified by Fisher's exact test with Benjamini-Hochberg correction at adjusted p below 0.01. Sourced from immuneACCESS, this table was stored by TCRdb with only in-frame sequences that have V and J called. A share of the clones is absent; for the studies checked, an unresolved V gene accounts for under half, and the remainder has no known explanation. V and J calls and clone size are given by that table; D and trimming were obtained from the DNA. The sample contains 95,000 to 130,000 clones, 85% to 90% of them found a single time. Jointly, the top ten make up about 1.8% of the sample.

The source is a man aged 60-69 years with urothelial cancer. In this chain, TRBV2 is recombined with TRBJ2-2, with 8 bases in between that match TRBD1. This specimen was PBMCs, taken around atezolizumab (anti-PD-L1) treatment. The base sequence is TGTGCCAGCAGTGAGACCGCAGGGGGCGGCGGGGAGCTGTTTTTT. It specifies CASSETAGGGGELFF.